What follows describes a single TCR beta chain. This record comes from a study of cytomegalovirus exposure and HLA in healthy donors. Whole-study context: The study's early data release held tens of millions of unique TCRs from HLA-typed donors.

The PCR employed 60 Vbeta primers together with 13 Jbeta primers. The assay was immunoSEQ multiplex PCR, and TCRdb's table has in-frame clones only and misses some. The data hold around 300,000 clones, with around nine tenths observed a single time. Germline CDR1 LNHDA, CDR2 SQIVND (reference sequence). The CDR3 runs to 17 residues. V lost 4 bases and J lost 2; bases outside the gene matches: 9. The TCR sequence derives from a woman aged 18-29 years in good health and CMV-seronegative. Source material: PBMCs. The chain is built from TRBV19 and TRBJ2-3; 10 bases fit TRBD2. CDR3: CASSRGASGGFTDTQYF. CDR3 coding DNA: TGTGCCAGTAGTAGAGGGGCTAGCGGGGGATTCACAGATACGCAGTATTTT. The full variable domain, rest sourced from reference TRBV19 and TRBJ2-3, is DGGITQSPKYLFRKEGQNVTLSCEQNLNHDAMYWYRQDPGQGLRLIYYSQIVNDFQKGDIAEGYSVSREKKESFPLTVTSAQKNPTAFYLCASSRGASGGFTDTQYFGPGTRLTVL.